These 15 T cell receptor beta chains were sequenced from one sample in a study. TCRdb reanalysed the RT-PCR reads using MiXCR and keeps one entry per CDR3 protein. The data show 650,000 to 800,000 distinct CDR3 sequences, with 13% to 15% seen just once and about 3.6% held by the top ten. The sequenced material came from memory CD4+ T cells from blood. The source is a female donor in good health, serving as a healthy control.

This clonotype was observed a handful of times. CDR3 coding DNA: TGTGCCTGGAGTCCTCTAAGCGGGACTGAGCAGTTCTTC. Protein sequence: CAWSPLSGTEQFF. The chain uses TRBV30 and TRBJ2-1, with TRBD2 identical over 7 bases. J lost 9 bases, V lost 2 bases, and 7 bases had no gene match. Germline V gives CDR1 GTSNPN, CDR2 SVGIG (reference sequence). The CDR3 consists of 13 residues. The variable domain in full, completed from reference TRBV30 and TRBJ2-1, reads SQTIHQWPATLVQPVGSPLSLECTVEGTSNPNLYWYRQAAGRGLQLLFYSVGIGQISSEVPQNLSASRPQDRQFILSSKKLLLSDSGFYLCAWSPLSGTEQFFGPGTRLTVL.

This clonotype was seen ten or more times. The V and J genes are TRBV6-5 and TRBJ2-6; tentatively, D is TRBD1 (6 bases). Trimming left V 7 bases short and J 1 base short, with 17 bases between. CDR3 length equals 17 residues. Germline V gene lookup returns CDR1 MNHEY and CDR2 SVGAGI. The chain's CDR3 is CASNPNPTGSGANVLTF. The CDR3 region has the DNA TGTGCCAGCAACCCGAATCCGACAGGATCTGGGGCCAACGTCCTGACTTTC.

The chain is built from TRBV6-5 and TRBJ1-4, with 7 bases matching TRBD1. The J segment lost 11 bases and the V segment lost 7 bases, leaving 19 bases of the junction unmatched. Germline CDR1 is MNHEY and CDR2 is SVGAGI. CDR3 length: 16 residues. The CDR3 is CASMRTTGTAYGKLFF. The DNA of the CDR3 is TGTGCCAGCATGAGGACCACCGGGACAGCCTATGGGAAACTGTTTTTT.

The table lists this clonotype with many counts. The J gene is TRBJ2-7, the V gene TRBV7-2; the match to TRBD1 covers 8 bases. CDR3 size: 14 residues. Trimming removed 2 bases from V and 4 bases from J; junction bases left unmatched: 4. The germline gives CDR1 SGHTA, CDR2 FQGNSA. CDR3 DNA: TGTGCCAGCAGCTTATCAACAGGGGGGTACGAGCAGTACTTC. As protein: CASSLSTGGYEQYF.

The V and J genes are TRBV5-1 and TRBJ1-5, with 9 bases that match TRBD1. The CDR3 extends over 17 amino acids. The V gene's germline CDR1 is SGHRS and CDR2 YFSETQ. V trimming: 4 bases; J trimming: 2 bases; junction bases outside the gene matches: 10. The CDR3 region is CASSPGTGRNGNQPQHF. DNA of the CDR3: TGCGCCAGCAGCCCAGGGACAGGGAGAAATGGCAATCAGCCCCAGCATTTT.

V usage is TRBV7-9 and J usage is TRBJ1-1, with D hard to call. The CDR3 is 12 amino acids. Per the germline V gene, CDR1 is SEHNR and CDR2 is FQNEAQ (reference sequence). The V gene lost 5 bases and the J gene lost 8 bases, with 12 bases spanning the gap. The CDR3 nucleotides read TGTGCCAGCAGCCAGCAGGACGCCGAAGCTTTCTTT. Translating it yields CASSQQDAEAFF.

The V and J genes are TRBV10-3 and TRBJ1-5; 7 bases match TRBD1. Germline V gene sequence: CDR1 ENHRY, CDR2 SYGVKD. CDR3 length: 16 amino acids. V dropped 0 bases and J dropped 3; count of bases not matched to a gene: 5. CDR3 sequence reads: CAISESKGANNQPQHF. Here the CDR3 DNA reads TGTGCCATCAGTGAGTCGAAGGGGGCCAACAATCAGCCCCAGCATTTT.

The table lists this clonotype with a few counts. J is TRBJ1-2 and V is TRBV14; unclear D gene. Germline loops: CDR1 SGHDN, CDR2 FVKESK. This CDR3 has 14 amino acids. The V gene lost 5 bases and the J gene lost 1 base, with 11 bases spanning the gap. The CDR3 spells CASSTHFDNYGYTF. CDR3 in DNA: TGTGCCAGCAGCACGCACTTCGATAACTATGGCTACACCTTC.

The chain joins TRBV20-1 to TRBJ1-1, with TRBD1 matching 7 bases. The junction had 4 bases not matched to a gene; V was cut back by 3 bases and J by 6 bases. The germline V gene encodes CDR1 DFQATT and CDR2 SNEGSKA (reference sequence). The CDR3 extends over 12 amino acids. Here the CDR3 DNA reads TGCAGTGCTAGGACAGGGACCGCTGAAGCTTTCTTT. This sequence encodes CSARTGTAEAFF.

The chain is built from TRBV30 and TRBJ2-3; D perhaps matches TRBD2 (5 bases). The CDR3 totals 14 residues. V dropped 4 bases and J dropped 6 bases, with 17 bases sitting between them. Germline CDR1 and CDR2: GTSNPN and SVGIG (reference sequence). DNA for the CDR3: TGTGCCTGGACTCTTTATGGCGGGTCCGATACGCAGTATTTT. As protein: CAWTLYGGSDTQYF.

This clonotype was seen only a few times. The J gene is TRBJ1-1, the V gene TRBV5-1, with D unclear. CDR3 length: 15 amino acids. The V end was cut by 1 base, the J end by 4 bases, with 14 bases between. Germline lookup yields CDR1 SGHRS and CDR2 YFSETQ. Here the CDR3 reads CASSLRAGVGTEAFF. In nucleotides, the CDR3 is TGCGCCAGCAGCTTGCGAGCCGGGGTTGGCACTGAAGCTTTCTTT.

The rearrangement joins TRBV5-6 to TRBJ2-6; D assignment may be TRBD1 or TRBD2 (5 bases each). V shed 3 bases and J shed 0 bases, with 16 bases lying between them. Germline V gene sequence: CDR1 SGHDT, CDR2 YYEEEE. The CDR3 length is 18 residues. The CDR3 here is CASSSLRDRHSGANVLTF. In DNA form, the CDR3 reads TGTGCCAGCAGCTCGTTAAGGGACCGACACTCTGGGGCCAACGTCCTGACTTTC.

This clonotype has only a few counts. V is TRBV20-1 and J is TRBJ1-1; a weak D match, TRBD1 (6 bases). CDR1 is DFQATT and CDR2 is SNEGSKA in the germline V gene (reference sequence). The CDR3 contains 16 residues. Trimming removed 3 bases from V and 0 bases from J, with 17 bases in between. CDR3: CSASPPGGGLNTEAFF. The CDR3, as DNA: TGCAGTGCTAGTCCCCCTGGTGGGGGGCTGAACACTGAAGCTTTCTTT.

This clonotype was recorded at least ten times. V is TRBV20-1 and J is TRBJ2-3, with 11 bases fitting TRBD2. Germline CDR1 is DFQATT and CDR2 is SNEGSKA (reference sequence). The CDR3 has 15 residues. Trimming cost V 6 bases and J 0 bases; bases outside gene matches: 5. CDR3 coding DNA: TGCAGTGCCGGGACTAGCGGTTCTAGCACAGATACGCAGTATTTT. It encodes CSAGTSGSSTDTQYF.

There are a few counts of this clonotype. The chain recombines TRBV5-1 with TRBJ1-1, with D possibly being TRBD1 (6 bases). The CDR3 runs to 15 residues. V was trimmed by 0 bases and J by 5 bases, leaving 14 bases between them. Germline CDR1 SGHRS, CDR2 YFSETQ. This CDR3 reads CASSLAGGRPTEAFF. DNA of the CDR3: TGCGCCAGCAGCTTGGCGGGGGGGCGCCCGACTGAAGCTTTCTTT.